A single sample is the source of the 10 T cell receptor beta chains below, sequenced in a study of blood T cells in healthy people across ages. Together with a sample-barcoded 5' primer, a J-beta primer mix was included in a second PCR lasting roughly 6 to 12 cycles. TCRdb fed the 5' RACE reads into MiXCR, producing one record per CDR3 protein. The sample yields 920,000 or so distinct CDR3 sequences, over 35% seen once. Specimen: blood. The receptors were sampled from a woman aged 55-69 years in good health.

The gene calls are TRBV5-1 and TRBJ2-1; 11 bases map to TRBD2. Matching the DNA end better, TRBJ2-7 makes the J call doubtful. Looked up from germline, CDR1 is SGHRS and CDR2 is YFSETQ. This CDR3 is 18 amino acids long. CDR3 DNA sequence: TGCGCCAGCAGCTTGGCGTTAGCGGGAGGGCCCGGCTACAATGAGCAGTACTTC. Translating gives CASSLALAGGPGYNEQYF.

The chain uses TRBV15 and TRBJ1-2; D possibly corresponds to TRBD1 (6 bases). Germline loops: CDR1 LNHNV, CDR2 YYDKDF (reference sequence). The CDR3 consists of 16 residues. Trimming stripped 1 base from V and 8 bases from J, with 20 bases between. The CDR3 reads CATSRALVGPGEGYTF. CDR3 in DNA: TGTGCCACCAGCAGAGCCCTGGTTGGGCCAGGGGAGGGCTACACCTTC.

This clonotype was picked up one time. The chain has TRBV7-9 and TRBJ1-1; D might be TRBD1 (6 bases). The CDR3 is made up of 13 amino acids. Germline CDR1 reads SEHNR; CDR2 reads FQNEAQ (reference sequence). Trimming removed 6 bases at V and 4 bases at J, with 12 bases between. CDR3 amino acids: CASREGVSTEAFF. The CDR3 coding sequence is TGTGCCAGCAGAGAGGGGGTGAGCACTGAAGCTTTCTTT.

The sample holds a few counts of this clonotype. V gene TRBV10-3 combines with J gene TRBJ2-3; D is undetermined. This CDR3 is 18 amino acids long. V shed 7 bases and J shed 2 bases, with 25 bases lying between them. CDR1 is ENHRY and CDR2 is SYGVKD in the germline V gene. CDR3 in DNA: TGTGCCATCATTCTACCTCATTCCTCGTTGGAACTCACAGATACGCAGTATTTT. Translating gives CAIILPHSSLELTDTQYF.

This clonotype turned up a few times. The chain links TRBV15 to TRBJ2-5; 8 positions agree with TRBD2. V was pared by 1 base and J by 3 bases, with 7 bases of the junction left unmatched. Germline assignment: CDR1 LNHNV and CDR2 YYDKDF (reference sequence). The CDR3 runs to 16 residues. The DNA of the CDR3 is TGTGCCACCAGCAGAGGGGCGGGTAGCGGGAAAGAGACCCAGTACTTC. This translates into CATSRGAGSGKETQYF.

This clonotype came up a few times. The V and J genes are TRBV24-1 and TRBJ2-3; D unresolved. Germline V lookup: CDR1 KGHDR, CDR2 SFDVKD. Trimming removed 9 bases from V and 6 bases from J, with 12 bases in between. The CDR3 consists of 12 residues. CDR3 nucleotide sequence: TGTGCCACCGAAGGGCAAGCGGATACGCAGTATTTT. The encoded protein is CATEGQADTQYF.

J is TRBJ2-7 and V is TRBV6-6, with D tentatively TRBD1 (6 bases). Trimming cost V 5 bases and J 1 base, with 9 bases left between them. Germline CDR1 reads MNHNY; CDR2 reads SVGAGI (reference sequence). The CDR3 totals 13 residues. CDR3 protein: CASSHTGSYEQYF. As DNA, the CDR3 is TGTGCCAGCAGTCACACAGGGTCCTACGAGCAGTACTTC.

The chain carries TRBV28 and TRBJ1-1, with D hard to call. The CDR3 is made up of 14 amino acids. The germline V gene has CDR1 MDHEN and CDR2 SYDVKM. V was clipped by 4 bases and J by 6 bases, with 15 bases between them. In DNA, the CDR3 is TGTGCCAGCAGTTCGGTCGGGAGGGCTGCTGAAGCTTTCTTT. This codes for CASSSVGRAAEAFF.

This chain joins TRBV7-2 and TRBJ2-1, with no clear D. Germline CDR1 and CDR2: SGHTA and FQGNSA. The CDR3 has 13 amino acids. Trimming removed 5 bases from V and 7 bases from J, with 12 bases in between. CDR3 nucleotides: TGTGCCAGCAGCGTAAGGGTGGGGAATGAGCAGTTCTTC. It specifies CASSVRVGNEQFF.

This clonotype showed up many times. This sequence joins TRBV7-2 and TRBJ2-7; D remains ambiguous. Trimming removed 5 bases from V and 4 bases from J, with 15 bases in between. From germline, CDR1 is SGHTA and CDR2 FQGNSA. The CDR3 consists of 14 residues. The CDR3 sequence: CASSKNGDSYEQYF. The CDR3 DNA follows: TGTGCCAGCAGCAAAAATGGCGACTCTTACGAGCAGTACTTC.